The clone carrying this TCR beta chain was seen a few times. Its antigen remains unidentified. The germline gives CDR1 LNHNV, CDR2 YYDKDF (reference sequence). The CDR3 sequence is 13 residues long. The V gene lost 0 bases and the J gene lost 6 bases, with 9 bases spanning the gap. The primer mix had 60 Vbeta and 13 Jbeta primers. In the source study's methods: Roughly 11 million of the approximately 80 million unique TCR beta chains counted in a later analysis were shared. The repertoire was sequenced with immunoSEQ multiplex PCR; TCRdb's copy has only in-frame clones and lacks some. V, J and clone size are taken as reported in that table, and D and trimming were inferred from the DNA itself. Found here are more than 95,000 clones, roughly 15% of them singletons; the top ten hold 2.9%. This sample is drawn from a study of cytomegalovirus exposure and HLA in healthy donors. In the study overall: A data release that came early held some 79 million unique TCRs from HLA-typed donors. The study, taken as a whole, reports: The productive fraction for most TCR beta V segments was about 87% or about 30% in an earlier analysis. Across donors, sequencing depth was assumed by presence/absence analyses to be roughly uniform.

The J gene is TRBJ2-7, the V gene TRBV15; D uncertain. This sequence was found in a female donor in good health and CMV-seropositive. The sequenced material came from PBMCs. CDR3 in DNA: TGTGCCACCAGCAGAGATCGTCCAGGCGAGCAGTACTTC. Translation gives CATSRDRPGEQYF.